This TCR beta chain was sequenced for a study of blood T cell repertoires in COVID-19. Study processing details: Amplification of reference gene primers provided the estimated nucleated cell counts. Here immunoSEQ multiplex PCR was the method, and the copy in TCRdb shows in-frame clones only, minus some. From that table come the V and J calls and clone size; the DNA was used to work out D and trimming. The data contain 98,000 or so clones, about 83% of them singletons. The CDR3 covers 11 residues. The trim removed 10 bases at V and 4 bases at J, leaving 3 bases unmatched. The germline V gene has CDR1 MDHEN and CDR2 SYDVKM.

The receptor comes from a woman between 70 and 85 years old with acute or convalescent COVID-19. The sample consisted of peripheral blood. The rearrangement uses TRBV28 and TRBJ1-1; TRBD1 matches at 7 bases. The CDR3 sequence: CATGGGTEAFF. For the CDR3, the DNA is TGTGCCACAGGGGGAGGCACTGAAGCTTTCTTT. Variable domain in full (rest from reference TRBV28 and TRBJ1-1): DVKVTQSSRYLVKRTGEKVFLECVQDMDHENMFWYRQDPGLGLRLIYFSYDVKMKEKGDIPEGYSVSREKKERFSLILESASTNQTSMYLCATGGGTEAFFGQGTRLTVV.